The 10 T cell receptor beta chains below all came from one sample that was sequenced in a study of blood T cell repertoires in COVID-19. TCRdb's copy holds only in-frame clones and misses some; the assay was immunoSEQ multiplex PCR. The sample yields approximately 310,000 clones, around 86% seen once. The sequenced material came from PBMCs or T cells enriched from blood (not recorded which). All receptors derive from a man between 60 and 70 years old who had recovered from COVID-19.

The CDR3 loop reads CATSDPGTDHYNEQFF. The CDR3 DNA sequence: TGTGCCACCAGTGACCCCGGGACAGACCACTACAATGAGCAGTTCTTC. The rearrangement uses TRBV24-1 and TRBJ2-1, with 7 positions matching TRBD1. The V gene end was trimmed by 4 bases and the J gene end by 3 bases; junction bases not matched to a gene: 8. CDR1 and CDR2 (germline): KGHDR, SFDVKD. The CDR3 loop spans 16 amino acids.

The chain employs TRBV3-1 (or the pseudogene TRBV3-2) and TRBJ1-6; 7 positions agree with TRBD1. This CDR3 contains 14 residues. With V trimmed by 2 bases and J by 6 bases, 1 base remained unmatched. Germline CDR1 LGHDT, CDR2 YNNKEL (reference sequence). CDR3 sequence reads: CASSQPGGNSPLHF. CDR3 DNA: TGTGCCAGCAGCCAACCAGGGGGTAATTCACCCCTCCACTTT.

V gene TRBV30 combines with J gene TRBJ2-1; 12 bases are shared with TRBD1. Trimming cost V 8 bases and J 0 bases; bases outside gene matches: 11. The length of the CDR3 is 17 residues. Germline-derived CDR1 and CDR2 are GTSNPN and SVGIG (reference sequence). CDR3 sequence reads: CARDRGRSWSSYNEQFF. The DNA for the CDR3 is TGTGCCCGGGACAGGGGGCGCAGTTGGAGCTCCTACAATGAGCAGTTCTTC.

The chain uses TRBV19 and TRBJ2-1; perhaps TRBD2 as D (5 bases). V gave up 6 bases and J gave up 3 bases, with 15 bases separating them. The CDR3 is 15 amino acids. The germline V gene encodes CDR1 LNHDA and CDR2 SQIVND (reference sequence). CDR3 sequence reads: CASRPSGGLYNEQFF. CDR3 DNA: TGTGCCAGTAGACCCAGCGGAGGACTCTACAATGAGCAGTTCTTC.

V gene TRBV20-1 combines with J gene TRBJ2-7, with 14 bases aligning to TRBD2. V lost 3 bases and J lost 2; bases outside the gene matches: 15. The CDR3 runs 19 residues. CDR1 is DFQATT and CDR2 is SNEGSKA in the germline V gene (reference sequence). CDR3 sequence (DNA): TGCAGTGCTAGTCCACTCCCGGGACTAGCGGGAGCGGCTACCTACGAGCAGTACTTC. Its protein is CSASPLPGLAGAATYEQYF.

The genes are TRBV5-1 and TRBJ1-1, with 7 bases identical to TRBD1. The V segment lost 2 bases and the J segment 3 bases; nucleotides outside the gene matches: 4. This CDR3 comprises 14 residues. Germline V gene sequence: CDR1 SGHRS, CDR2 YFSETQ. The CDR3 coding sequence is TGCGCCAGCAGCTTACACAGGGGTGACACTGAAGCTTTCTTT. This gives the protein CASSLHRGDTEAFF.

The CDR3, as DNA: TGTGCCACAGCGCCAGGGGTACGGGGAGAGACCCAGTACTTC. Amino acids: CATAPGVRGETQYF. The V and J genes are TRBV24-1 and TRBJ2-5, with D maybe TRBD1 (6 bases). This CDR3 has 14 amino acids. V lost 10 bases and J 4 bases, leaving 18 bases between the germline ends. CDR1 KGHDR and CDR2 SFDVKD come from the germline V gene.

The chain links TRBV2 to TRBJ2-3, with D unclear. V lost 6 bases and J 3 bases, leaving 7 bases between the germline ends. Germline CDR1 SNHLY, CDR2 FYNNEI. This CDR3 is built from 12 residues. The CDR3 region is CASRERTDTQYF. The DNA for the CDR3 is TGTGCCAGCAGGGAGAGGACAGATACGCAGTATTTT.

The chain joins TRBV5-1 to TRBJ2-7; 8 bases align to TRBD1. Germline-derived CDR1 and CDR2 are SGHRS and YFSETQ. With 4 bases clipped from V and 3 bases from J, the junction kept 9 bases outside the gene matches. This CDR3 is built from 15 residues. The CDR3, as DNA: TGCGCCAGCAGCGCGCAGGGGGCGGGCGACTACGAGCAGTACTTC. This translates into CASSAQGAGDYEQYF.

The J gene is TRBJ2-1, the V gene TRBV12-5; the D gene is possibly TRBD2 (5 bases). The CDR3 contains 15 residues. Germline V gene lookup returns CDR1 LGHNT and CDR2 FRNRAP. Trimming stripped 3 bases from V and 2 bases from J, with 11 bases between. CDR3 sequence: CASGFIDYAYNEQFF. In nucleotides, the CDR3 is TGTGCTAGTGGTTTTATCGACTACGCCTACAATGAGCAGTTCTTC.